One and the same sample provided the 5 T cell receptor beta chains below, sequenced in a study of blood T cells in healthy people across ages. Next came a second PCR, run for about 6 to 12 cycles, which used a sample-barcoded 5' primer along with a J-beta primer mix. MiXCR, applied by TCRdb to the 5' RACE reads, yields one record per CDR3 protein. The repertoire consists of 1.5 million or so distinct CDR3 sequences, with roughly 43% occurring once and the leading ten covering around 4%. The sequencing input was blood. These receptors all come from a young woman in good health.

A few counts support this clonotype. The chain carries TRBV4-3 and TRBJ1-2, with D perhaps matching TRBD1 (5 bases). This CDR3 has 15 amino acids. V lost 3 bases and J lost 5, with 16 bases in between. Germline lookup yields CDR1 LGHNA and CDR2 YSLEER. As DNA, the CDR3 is TGCGCCAGCAGCCACAAGAGGGGCCCTTATTATGGCTACACCTTC. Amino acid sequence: CASSHKRGPYYGYTF.

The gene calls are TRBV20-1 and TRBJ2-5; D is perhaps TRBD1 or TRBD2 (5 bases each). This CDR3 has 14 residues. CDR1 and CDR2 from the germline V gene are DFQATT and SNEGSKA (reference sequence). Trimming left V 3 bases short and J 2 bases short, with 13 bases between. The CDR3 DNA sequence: TGCAGTGCTAGGATACTGGGACCTCAAGAGACCCAGTACTTC. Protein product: CSARILGPQETQYF.

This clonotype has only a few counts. Here the CDR3 reads CSARLRVYEQYF. The CDR3 region has the DNA TGCAGTGCTAGACTGCGGGTCTACGAGCAGTACTTC. The V call is TRBV20-1, the J call TRBJ2-7; D may be TRBD2 (5 bases). V was cut by 2 bases and J by 3 bases, with 8 bases left in between. There are 12 residues in the CDR3. The germline V gene encodes CDR1 DFQATT and CDR2 SNEGSKA (reference sequence).

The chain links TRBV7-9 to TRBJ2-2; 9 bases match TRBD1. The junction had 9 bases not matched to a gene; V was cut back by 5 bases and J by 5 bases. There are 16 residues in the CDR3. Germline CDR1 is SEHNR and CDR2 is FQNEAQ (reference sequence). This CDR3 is CASSPIGTGKTGELFF. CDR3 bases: TGTGCCAGCAGCCCAATTGGGACAGGGAAGACCGGGGAGCTGTTTTTT.

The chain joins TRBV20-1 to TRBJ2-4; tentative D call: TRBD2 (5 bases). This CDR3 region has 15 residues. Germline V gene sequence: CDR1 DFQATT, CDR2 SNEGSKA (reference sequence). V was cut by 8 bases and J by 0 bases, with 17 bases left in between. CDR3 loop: CSTQERRLAKNIQYF. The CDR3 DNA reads TGCAGTACCCAGGAGCGGCGACTAGCCAAAAACATTCAGTACTTC.